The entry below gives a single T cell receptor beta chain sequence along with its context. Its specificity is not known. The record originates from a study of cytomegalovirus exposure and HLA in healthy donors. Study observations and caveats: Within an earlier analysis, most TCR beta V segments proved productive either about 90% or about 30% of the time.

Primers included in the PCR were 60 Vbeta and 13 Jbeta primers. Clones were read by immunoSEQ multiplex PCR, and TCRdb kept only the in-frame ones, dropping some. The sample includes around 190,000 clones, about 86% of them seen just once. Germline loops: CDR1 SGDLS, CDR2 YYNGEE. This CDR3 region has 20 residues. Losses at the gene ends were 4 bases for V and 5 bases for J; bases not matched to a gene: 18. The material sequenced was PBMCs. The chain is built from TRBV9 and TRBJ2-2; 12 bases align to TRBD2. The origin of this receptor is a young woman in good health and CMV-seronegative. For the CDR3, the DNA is TGTGCCAGCAGCCCCCTCGGAGGGCTAGCGGGGGGGCAGGTTACCGGGGAGCTGTTTTTT. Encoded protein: CASSPLGGLAGGQVTGELFF.